A single sample is the source of the 10 T cell receptor beta chains below, sequenced in a study of blood T cell repertoires in COVID-19. The repertoire was sequenced with immunoSEQ multiplex PCR; TCRdb's copy has only in-frame clones and lacks some. The sample shows 250,000 to 300,000 clones, 70% to 90% of them seen only once. What was sequenced was PBMCs or T cells enriched from blood (not recorded which). The receptor set was obtained from a woman in her sixties or seventies in a cohort exposed to, infected with or recovered from COVID-19 (not recorded which).

The chain uses TRBV29-1 and TRBJ2-7, with 9 bases matching TRBD2. Germline CDR1 and CDR2: SQVTM and ANQGSEA. This CDR3 comprises 13 residues. V was clipped by 2 bases and J by 7 bases; unmatched bases: 6. The DNA for the CDR3 is TGCAGCGTTGAAACTAGCGGGTGGAGGGAGCAGTACTTC. This encodes CSVETSGWREQYF.

The chain recombines TRBV4-1 with TRBJ1-4; no clear D. Trimming shortened V by 7 bases and J by 5 bases, and 17 bases separated the two germline ends. Germline CDR1 MGHRA, CDR2 YSYEKL. The CDR3 has 15 amino acids. The CDR3 DNA sequence: TGCGCCAGCAATCACAGACGAGGGCCGAATGAAAAACTGTTTTTT. Translation gives CASNHRRGPNEKLFF.

The gene calls are TRBV11-3 and TRBJ2-1; a weak D match, TRBD2 (5 bases). The CDR3 runs 16 residues. Trimming removed 3 bases from V and 0 bases from J, with 12 bases in between. Per germline, CDR1 SGHNT and CDR2 YENEEA. Here the CDR3 reads CASSFGGLFSYNEQFF. The CDR3 bases are TGTGCCAGCAGCTTCGGAGGCCTCTTCTCCTACAATGAGCAGTTCTTC.

The chain has TRBV11-2 and TRBJ1-6; D not certain. Per germline, CDR1 SGHAT and CDR2 FQNNGV. The CDR3 is 16 residues long. V dropped 4 bases and J dropped 5 bases, with 15 bases sitting between them. The CDR3 protein is CASSSNGEFNNSPLHF. The CDR3 DNA reads as TGTGCCAGCAGCTCCAACGGGGAATTCAATAATTCACCCCTCCACTTT.

The rearrangement joins TRBV11-2 to TRBJ2-5; maybe TRBD2 (6 bases). The CDR3 is made up of 15 amino acids. V lost 2 bases, J lost 5 bases, and 15 bases lay in between. Germline V gene data show CDR1 as SGHAT and CDR2 as FQNNGV. This CDR3 is CASSLHARETETQYF. The CDR3 bases are TGTGCCAGCAGCTTACATGCCCGGGAGACGGAGACCCAGTACTTC.

V usage is TRBV7-2 and J usage is TRBJ2-1; unclear D gene. V lost 2 bases to trimming and J lost 7 bases, with 9 bases between them. CDR1 is SGHTA, CDR2 FQGNSA, per germline. This CDR3 has 13 amino acids. The CDR3 DNA follows: TGTGCCAGCAGCTTATACAGAAGTAATGAGCAGTTCTTC. It specifies CASSLYRSNEQFF.

This clone was seen only once. This chain joins TRBV9 and TRBJ2-1; TRBD2 agrees at 13 bases. V shed 0 bases, J shed 7 bases, and the junction held 13 bases outside the gene matches. CDR1 and CDR2 from the germline V gene are SGDLS and YYNGEE. This CDR3 has 19 residues. The CDR3 sequence: CASSVGALGLAGVANEQFF. The CDR3 bases are TGTGCCAGCAGCGTAGGTGCCCTCGGACTAGCGGGAGTAGCGAATGAGCAGTTCTTC.

The chain combines TRBV3-1 (or the pseudogene TRBV3-2) with TRBJ2-2, with 10 bases lining up with TRBD2. The ends lost 2 bases at V and 6 bases at J; junction bases unmatched: 0. The CDR3 is 14 amino acids. Germline CDR1 and CDR2: LGHDT and YNNKEL (reference sequence). The CDR3 region has the DNA TGTGCCAGCAGCCAAACTAGCGGGGCCGGGGAGCTGTTTTTT. Its translation: CASSQTSGAGELFF.

The V gene is TRBV11-2, the J gene TRBJ2-7, with D hard to call. V was trimmed by 5 bases and J by 6 bases, leaving 17 bases between them. Germline-derived CDR1 and CDR2 are SGHAT and FQNNGV. This CDR3 has 14 amino acids. CDR3 nucleotides: TGTGCCAGCAGCCTTGATGAGAGACAAAGCGAGCAGTACTTC. Amino acids: CASSLDERQSEQYF.

V is TRBV25-1 and J is TRBJ2-7, with 15 bases that match TRBD2. This CDR3 has 15 amino acids. Per germline, CDR1 MGHDK and CDR2 SYGVNS. V lost 8 bases, J lost 7 bases, and 9 bases stayed unmatched. The CDR3 is CASGGLAGGSGEQYF. CDR3 in DNA: TGTGCCAGCGGGGGACTAGCGGGAGGATCGGGGGAGCAGTACTTC.